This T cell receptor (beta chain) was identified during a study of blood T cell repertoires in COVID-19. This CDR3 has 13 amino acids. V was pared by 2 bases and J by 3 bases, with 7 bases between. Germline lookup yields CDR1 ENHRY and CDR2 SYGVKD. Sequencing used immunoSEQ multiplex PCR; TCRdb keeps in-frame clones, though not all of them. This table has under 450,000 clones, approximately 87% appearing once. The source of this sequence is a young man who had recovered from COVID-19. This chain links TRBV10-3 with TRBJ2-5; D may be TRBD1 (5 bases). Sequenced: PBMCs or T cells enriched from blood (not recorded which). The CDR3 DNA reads TGTGCCATCAGTGAGGGGGCGGAAGAGACCCAGTACTTC. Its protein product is CAISEGAEETQYF.